Listed below are T cell receptor beta chains from one sample, sequenced in a study of graft-versus-host responses after intestinal transplantation. These TCRs are of unknown antigen specificity. Some clones are missing from TCRdb's copy, which holds only in-frame ones; the method was immunoSEQ multiplex PCR. This sample has about 88,000 clones; under 90% occur once, and the top ten carry around 0.11%. This material consisted of unstimulated CD4+ T cells sorted from spleen or lymph node cells, taken before intestinal transplant. The receptor set was obtained from a human donor who received an intestinal transplant. Each CDR3 is given with its conserved first and last residue. A D gene is named only where the DNA matches it firmly. Expanded clones get a size class; other rows say once, few or many, or leave the size out.

>TRBJ2-7|TRBV19|TRBD2|-
TGTGCCACCGCCGGGACTACCTACGAGCAGTACTTC
CATAGTTYEQYF
>TRBJ2-7|TRBV29-1|TRBD2|once
TGCAGCGTTGAAGATCGGCCAGGGAGGGACGAGCAGTACTTC
CSVEDRPGRDEQYF
>TRBJ1-5|TRBV7-9|TRBD1|-
TGTGCCAGCAGCGCACAGGGGTCGAATCAGCCCCAGCATTTT
CASSAQGSNQPQHF
>TRBJ2-5|TRBV27|-|-
TGTGCCAGCAGTTACGTGGGTTCAGGGCTCCAAGAGACCCAGTACTTC
CASSYVGSGLQETQYF
>TRBJ1-2|TRBV7-8|TRBD1|once
TGTGCCAGCAGCCTACCCACTGGACAGGGGGCCCCTCGCTATGGCTACACCTTC
CASSLPTGQGAPRYGYTF
>TRBJ1-2|TRBV7-9|-|-
TGTGCCAGCAGTCCCGGGGTCCATGGCTACACCTTC
CASSPGVHGYTF
>TRBJ1-2|TRBV19|-|-
TGTGCCAGTAGTATCGCCGGGAACTATGGCTACACCTTC
CASSIAGNYGYTF
>TRBJ1-1|TRBV11-2|TRBD1|-
TGTGCCAGCAGCTTAGGGACAGGGTCTCTGAACACTGAAGCTTTCTTT
CASSLGTGSLNTEAFF
>TRBJ2-5|TRBV15|-|-
TGTGCCACCAGCAGCGCGGACTACTCCGAGACCCAGTACTTC
CATSSADYSETQYF
>TRBJ1-2|TRBV5-4|TRBD1|few
TGTGCCAGCAGCTTGGCCGGGACAGTGGTTGGCTACACCTTC
CASSLAGTVVGYTF
>TRBJ2-1|TRBV6-5|-|-
TGTGCCAGCAGTAGGGGGAATGAGCAGTTCTTC
CASSRGNEQFF
>TRBJ2-3|TRBV5-4|TRBD2|-
TGTGCCAGCAGCAACGGACTAGCGGGGGTTAGGGGGGCAGATACGCAGTATTTT
CASSNGLAGVRGADTQYF
>TRBJ2-5|TRBV18|-|-
TGTGCCAGCTCACCGGGGCAGCAAGAGACCCAGTACTTC
CASSPGQQETQYF
>TRBJ1-2|TRBV19|TRBD1|-
TGTGCCAGTGAGGACAGGGCCCTCAGCTATGGCTACACCTTC
CASEDRALSYGYTF
>TRBJ2-7|TRBV5-1|TRBD1|-
TGCGCCAGCAACCTGGGACAGGGAATATCCTACGAGCAGTACTTC
CASNLGQGISYEQYF
>TRBJ1-2|TRBV9|-|-
TGTGCCAGCAGCGAGGGAAGACAGCCCTACGGCTACACCTTC
CASSEGRQPYGYTF
>TRBJ2-7|TRBV6-1|TRBD2|-
TGTGCCAGCACCTACCGGGGGGGAGACGAGCAGTACTTC
CASTYRGGDEQYF
>TRBJ1-2|TRBV19|TRBD1|-
TGTGCCAGTAGTGCCCCCAGGACAGGAGAAGCGTATGGCTACACCTTC
CASSAPRTGEAYGYTF
>TRBJ1-2|TRBV9|-|-
TGTGCCAGCAGCGTTGAACCAGGGCGCACCTTC
CASSVEPGRTF
>TRBJ1-2|TRBV19|-|-
TGTGCCAGTAGTATCAAGGGGTACTATGGCTACACCTTC
CASSIKGYYGYTF
>TRBJ2-1|TRBV5-6|-|-
TGTGCCAGCAGCAGCAGGGTGGTGGGCTACAATGAGCAGTTCTTC
CASSSRVVGYNEQFF
>TRBJ1-2|TRBV5-1|-|-
TGCGCCAGCAGCTTGATCTCCAACCAGGGATATGGCTACACCTTC
CASSLISNQGYGYTF
>TRBJ2-7|TRBV12-2|-|-
TGTGCAAGTCGCTTACTCTTCTACGAGCAGTACTTC
CASRLLFYEQYF
>TRBJ1-1|TRBV5-4|-|-
TGTGCCAGCAGCAGCCTGGGAGGGGCGGGTGGCACTGAAGCTTTCTTT
CASSSLGGAGGTEAFF
>TRBJ1-6|TRBV7-2|TRBD1|-
TGTGCCAGCAGCTTAGAGACAGGGAATGCGCCACCCCTCCACTTT
CASSLETGNAPPLHF
>TRBJ1-5|TRBV21-1|-|-
TGTGCCAGCAGCATAGATCGGGTGTGCAGCAATCAGCCCCAGCATTTT
CASSIDRVCSNQPQHF
>TRBJ1-2|TRBV5-4|-|-
TGTGCCAGCAGCCCAGGGACTGAGCACTATGGCTACACCTTC
CASSPGTEHYGYTF
>TRBJ2-7|TRBV7-2|-|-
TGTGCCAGCAGCTTTACTCAGGGCACCTACGAGCAGTACTTC
CASSFTQGTYEQYF
>TRBJ2-7|TRBV9|-|-
TGTGCCAGCAGCGTAGATGGAGTCGAGCAGTACTTC
CASSVDGVEQYF
>TRBJ1-1|TRBV27|TRBD1|-
TGTGCCAGCAGTCTTACCCCGGGACAGGCTTCCACTGAAGCTTTCTTT
CASSLTPGQASTEAFF
>TRBJ1-3|TRBV25-1|-|-
TGTGCCAGCAGTGTCTCGGGGGGAAACACCATATATTTT
CASSVSGGNTIYF
>TRBJ2-1|TRBV27|TRBD2|-
TGTGCCAGCAGCCATAAAAGAAGCGGGGGGCCCTCCAATGAGCAGTTCTTC
CASSHKRSGGPSNEQFF
>TRBJ2-1|TRBV4-1|-|-
TGCGCCAGCAGCCCCCCGACAGGAGAATCCTACAATGAGCAGTTCTTC
CASSPPTGESYNEQFF
>TRBJ2-5|TRBV5-1|TRBD1|few
TGCGCCAGCAGCTTGGGGTCTCTGGGAGACAGGGGGCAAGAGACCCAGTACTTC
CASSLGSLGDRGQETQYF
>TRBJ2-5|TRBV5-1|-|few
TGCGCCAGCAGCTTCTCGGACAGAGAAGAGACCCAGTACTTC
CASSFSDREETQYF
>TRBJ1-2|TRBV7-9|-|few
TGTGCCAGCAGCCGGGACACCAACTATGGCTACACCTTC
CASSRDTNYGYTF
>TRBJ1-6|TRBV6-5|-|-
TGTGCCAGCAGTTACGCTAGCATCGGTTCACCCCTCCACTTT
CASSYASIGSPLHF
>TRBJ2-5|TRBV9|-|-
TGTGCCAGCAGCTCCAAGACTAGTGCAGAGACCCAGTACTTC
CASSSKTSAETQYF
>TRBJ2-7|TRBV7-2|TRBD2|-
TGTGCCAGCAGCTTATCGGGGGGTACAACCTACGAGCAGTACTTC
CASSLSGGTTYEQYF
>TRBJ2-2|TRBV11-2|-|once
TGTGCCAGCAGCCTTACCGGGGAGCTGTTTTTT
CASSLTGELFF
>TRBJ2-4|TRBV2|TRBD2|-
TGTGCCAGCAGTGAGTGGGCTCTAGCGGGGGGAATACAGTACTTC
CASSEWALAGGIQYF
>TRBJ2-7|TRBV10-3|TRBD1|once
TGTGCCATCGCCCGGGACAGGGCCTACGAGCAGTACTTC
CAIARDRAYEQYF
>TRBJ2-7|TRBV5-1|-|-
TGCGCCAGCAGCTTGGCGGCTAGCTCCTACGAGCAGTACTTC
CASSLAASSYEQYF
>TRBJ2-3|TRBV5-1|TRBD1|-
TGCGCCAGCACCACAACAGGGGGCCAGAGCACAGATACGCAGTATTTT
CASTTTGGQSTDTQYF
>TRBJ1-2|TRBV12-5|-|-
TGTGCTAGTGGTTTCCCGAAGAGTCTCTATGGCTACACCTTC
CASGFPKSLYGYTF
>TRBJ2-2|TRBV7-7|TRBD2|-
TGTGCTAGCAGCCCGAGCGGGGGGACCACCGGGGAGCTGTTTTTT
CASSPSGGTTGELFF
>TRBJ1-2|TRBV12-5|-|once
TGTGCTAGTGGTTTGGAACAGGGTACCGGAGGTGGAGGCTACACCTTC
CASGLEQGTGGGGYTF
>TRBJ1-4|TRBV2|TRBD1|-
TGTGCCAGCAGTGGGGACAGGAATGAAAAACTGTTTTTT
CASSGDRNEKLFF
>TRBJ2-3|TRBV27|-|once
TGTGCCAGCTACGGTCGTCAACCAGATACGCAGTATTTT
CASYGRQPDTQYF
>TRBJ2-3|TRBV2|TRBD2|-
TGTGCCAGCGGCCTAGCGGGAACCACAGATACGCAGTATTTT
CASGLAGTTDTQYF
>TRBJ1-5|TRBV19|-|-
TGTGCCAGTAGTAGTCGGGGGGTGGGTTTCGGTCAGCCCCAGCATTTT
CASSSRGVGFGQPQHF
>TRBJ2-1|TRBV27|TRBD2|-
TGTGCCAGCAATCGAGACGGGAGACTAGCGGCCTACAATGAGCAGTTCTTC
CASNRDGRLAAYNEQFF
>TRBJ2-1|TRBV6-1|TRBD2|-
TGTGCCAGCACACGTAGCGGGGGTACCTACAATGAGCAGTTCTTC
CASTRSGGTYNEQFF
>TRBJ1-1|TRBV15|-|-
TGTGCCACCAGCAGAGACTGGGGGGGGGCTGAAGCTTTCTTT
CATSRDWGGAEAFF
>TRBJ2-2|TRBV5-1|TRBD1|-
TGCGCCAGCAGCTTAGACAGGGGAACCGGGGAGCTGTTTTTT
CASSLDRGTGELFF
>TRBJ2-3|TRBV6-1|TRBD2|few
TGTGCCAGCAGCACTAGCGGGGGGGCAGATACGCAGTATTTT
CASSTSGGADTQYF
>TRBJ2-6|TRBV5-1|-|once
TGCGCCAGCAGCTTGGACAGGGTGGGGGCTGGGGCCAACGTCCTGACTTTC
CASSLDRVGAGANVLTF
>TRBJ1-3|TRBV6-6|-|once
TGTGCCAGCGGGGGGAGCTCTGGAAACACCATATATTTT
CASGGSSGNTIYF
>TRBJ2-2|TRBV5-1|-|-
TGCGCCAGCAGCTTGGAGCTCACCGGGGAGCTGTTTTTT
CASSLELTGELFF